The present entry profiles one TCR beta chain with its context. The data stem from a study of CD8 T cells in Susac syndrome. Germline V gives CDR1 MNHEY, CDR2 SMNVEV (reference sequence). V lost 5 bases and J lost 4; bases outside the gene matches: 9. The CDR3 covers 15 residues. Roughly 0.5 to 1 ug RNA was reverse transcribed with random hexamers. A multiplex approach, immunoSEQ multiplex PCR, amplified TCR beta CDR3 across 54 Vbeta and 13 Jbeta. TCRdb itself ran the immunoSEQ multiplex PCR reads through MiXCR, one entry per CDR3 protein. The table records over 350,000 distinct CDR3 sequences, 75% to 90% of them present only once. The authors carried out high-throughput sequencing of TCR beta. They applied it to CD8+ and CD4+ T cells obtained from blood. CD8+ and CD4+ T cells were negatively isolated; TEMRA cells were FACS-enriched.

The TCR originated in a human donor with multiple sclerosis. Sequenced material: CD8+ T cells from PBMCs. The genes are TRBV27 and TRBJ1-2; 8 nucleotides match TRBD1. The CDR3 sequence is CASSPSGGDVYGYTF. CDR3 in DNA: TGTGCCAGCAGTCCCTCAGGGGGCGACGTCTATGGCTACACCTTC.